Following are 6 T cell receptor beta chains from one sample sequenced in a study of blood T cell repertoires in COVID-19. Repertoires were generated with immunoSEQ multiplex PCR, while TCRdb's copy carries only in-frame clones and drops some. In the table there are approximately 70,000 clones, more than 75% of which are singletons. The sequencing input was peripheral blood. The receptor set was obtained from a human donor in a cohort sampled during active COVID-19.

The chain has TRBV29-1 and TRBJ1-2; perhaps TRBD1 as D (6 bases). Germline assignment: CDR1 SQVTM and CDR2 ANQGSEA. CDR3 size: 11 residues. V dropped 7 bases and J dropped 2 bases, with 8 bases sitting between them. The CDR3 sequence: CSAGVNYGYTF. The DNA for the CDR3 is TGCAGCGCAGGGGTAAACTATGGCTACACCTTC.

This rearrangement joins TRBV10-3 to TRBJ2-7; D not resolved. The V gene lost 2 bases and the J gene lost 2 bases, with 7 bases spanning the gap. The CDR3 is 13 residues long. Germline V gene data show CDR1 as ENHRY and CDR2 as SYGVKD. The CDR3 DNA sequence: TGTGCCATCAGTGAGGATCTAGCCTACGAGCAGTACTTC. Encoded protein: CAISEDLAYEQYF.

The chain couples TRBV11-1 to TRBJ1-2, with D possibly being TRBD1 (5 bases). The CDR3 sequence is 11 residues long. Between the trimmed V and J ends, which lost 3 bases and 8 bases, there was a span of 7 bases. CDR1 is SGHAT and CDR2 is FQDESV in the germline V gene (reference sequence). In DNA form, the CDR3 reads TGTGCCAGCAGCTTTAGGGGCGGCTACACCTTC. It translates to CASSFRGGYTF.

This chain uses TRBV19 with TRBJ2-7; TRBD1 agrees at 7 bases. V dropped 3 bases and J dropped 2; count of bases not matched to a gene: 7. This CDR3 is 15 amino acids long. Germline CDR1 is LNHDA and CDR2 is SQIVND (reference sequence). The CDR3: CASSIMAGGTYEQYF. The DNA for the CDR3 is TGTGCCAGTAGTATTATGGCAGGGGGTACCTACGAGCAGTACTTC.

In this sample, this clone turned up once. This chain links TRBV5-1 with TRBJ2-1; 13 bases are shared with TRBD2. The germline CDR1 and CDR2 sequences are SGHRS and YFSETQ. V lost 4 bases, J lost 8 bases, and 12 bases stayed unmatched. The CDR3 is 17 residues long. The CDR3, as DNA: TGCGCCAGCAGCCTCGGGACTAGCGGGGACCTAATCGATGAGCAGTTCTTC. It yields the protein CASSLGTSGDLIDEQFF.

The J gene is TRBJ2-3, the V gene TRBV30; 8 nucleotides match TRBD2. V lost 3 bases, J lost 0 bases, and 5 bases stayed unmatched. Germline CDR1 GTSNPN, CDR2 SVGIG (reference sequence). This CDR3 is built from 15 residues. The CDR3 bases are TGTGCCTGGAGCCCCGGGACTAGTAGCACAGATACGCAGTATTTT. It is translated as CAWSPGTSSTDTQYF.